This passage covers 30 T cell receptor beta chains from one sample sequenced in a study of T-cell reconstitution after alpha-beta-depleted transplantation in children (dated by TCRdb to about 2016). The library relied on PCR. Sequenced on an Illumina HiSeq 2500. To normalize quantification of the TCRbeta repertoire, the TCR libraries were built with molecular barcoding that relied on unique molecular identifiers. TCRdb reworked the public reads: Q25 trimming with fastp, MiXCR clone assembly, productive beta chains retained. Entries are consolidated by CDR3 protein sequence, retaining the most common genes and DNA. The sample yields fewer than 400,000 distinct CDR3 sequences; about a fifth were counted once. The top ten constitute approximately 3.8% of the sample. Sequences were derived from PBMCs from the stem cell graft donor, sampled from the stem cell graft. All receptors derive from a human donor who donated a stem cell graft to a child with acute myeloid leukemia.

This clonotype was recorded a few times. The chain links TRBV29-1 to TRBJ2-2; D may be TRBD2 (5 bases). V was clipped by 7 bases and J by 3 bases, with 15 bases between them. The CDR3 runs to 14 residues. Germline assignment: CDR1 SQVTM and CDR2 ANQGSEA. CDR3 sequence reads: CSAPLEGDTGELFF. CDR3 DNA sequence: TGCAGCGCCCCCCTAGAGGGAGACACCGGGGAGCTGTTTTTT.

This clonotype was detected a few times. The rearrangement links TRBV29-1 to TRBJ2-6; D unclear. Germline V gene data show CDR1 as SQVTM and CDR2 as ANQGSEA. This CDR3 contains 16 residues. V was trimmed by 5 bases and J by 0 bases, leaving 14 bases between them. CDR3 sequence reads: CSVPQVKGSGANVLTF. The CDR3 DNA follows: TGCAGCGTTCCCCAGGTGAAGGGCTCTGGGGCCAACGTCCTGACTTTC.

The chain joins TRBV7-9 to TRBJ2-3; 8 nucleotides agree with TRBD2. Per germline, CDR1 SEHNR and CDR2 FQNEAQ (reference sequence). V shed 2 bases, J shed 4 bases, and the junction held 8 bases outside the gene matches. The CDR3 runs 16 residues. The CDR3 sequence: CASSLSSGSVADTQYF. CDR3 in DNA: TGTGCCAGCAGCTTATCGAGCGGGAGTGTGGCAGATACGCAGTATTTT.

The sample holds many counts of this clonotype. The V and J genes are TRBV12-3 or TRBV12-4 and TRBJ2-5; perhaps TRBD1 as D (6 bases). V dropped 3 bases and J dropped 4 bases, with 9 bases sitting between them. The CDR3 has 13 residues. CDR3 protein: CASSLGRGETQYF. The DNA of the CDR3 is TGTGCCAGCAGTTTGGGCAGGGGAGAGACCCAGTACTTC.

This clonotype was detected many times. This chain uses TRBV20-1 with TRBJ2-7; D is unresolved. V gave up 4 bases and J gave up 5 bases, with 15 bases separating them. Germline assignment: CDR1 DFQATT and CDR2 SNEGSKA (reference sequence). The CDR3 contains 13 residues. Here the CDR3 reads CSAKPDQRNEQYF. The DNA for the CDR3 is TGCAGTGCTAAGCCGGACCAAAGGAACGAGCAGTACTTC.

This clonotype appeared a few times. V and J are TRBV11-3 and TRBJ1-1; D possibly corresponds to TRBD1 (5 bases). Germline loops: CDR1 SGHNT, CDR2 YENEEA. The CDR3 is made up of 14 amino acids. V lost 2 bases, J lost 4 bases, and 11 bases lay in between. CDR3 loop: CASSLRRVTTEAFF. The CDR3, as DNA: TGTGCCAGCAGCTTACGCAGGGTGACCACTGAAGCTTTCTTT.

The sample holds a few counts of this clonotype. V gene TRBV2 combines with J gene TRBJ2-1, with 10 bases fitting TRBD2. The CDR3 spans 16 residues. The V segment lost 6 bases and the J segment 2 bases; nucleotides outside the gene matches: 7. Germline V gives CDR1 SNHLY, CDR2 FYNNEI. The CDR3 DNA sequence: TGTGCCAGCAGGCCCGGACTAGCGGAGGCCTACAATGAGCAGTTCTTC. Translation gives CASRPGLAEAYNEQFF.

This rearrangement joins TRBV12-3 or TRBV12-4 to TRBJ2-2; D might be TRBD1 (6 bases). The V gene lost 8 bases and the J gene lost 6 bases, with 13 bases spanning the gap. The CDR3 totals 13 residues. Written as DNA, the CDR3 is TGTGCCAGCTTTAACAGGGACCCCGGGGAGCTGTTTTTT. This codes for CASFNRDPGELFF.

This clonotype has just one count. The chain employs TRBV29-1 and TRBJ2-3, with 11 bases matching TRBD2. Looked up from germline, CDR1 is SQVTM and CDR2 is ANQGSEA. There are 15 residues in the CDR3. J lost 0 bases, V lost 4 bases, and 3 bases had no gene match. The CDR3 DNA follows: TGCAGCGTTGGGGGACTAGCGGCTAGCACAGATACGCAGTATTTT. It encodes CSVGGLAASTDTQYF.

The CDR3 loop is CASSKTGRAQPQHF. Written as DNA, the CDR3 is TGTGCCAGCAGTAAAACAGGGCGGGCTCAGCCCCAGCATTTT. This sequence joins TRBV7-2 and TRBJ1-5; D perhaps matches TRBD1 (6 bases). From germline, CDR1 is SGHTA and CDR2 FQGNSA. Deletions cut 6 bases from V and 6 bases from J, with 15 bases between. The CDR3 has 14 residues. The entire variable domain, with the rest obtained from reference TRBV7-2 and TRBJ1-5, is as follows: GAGVSQSPSNKVTEKGKDVELRCDPISGHTALYWYRQSLGQGLEFLIYFQGNSAPDKSGLPSDRFSAERTGGSVSTLTIQRTQQEDSAVYLCASSKTGRAQPQHFGDGTRLSIL.

The chain has TRBV20-1 and TRBJ2-1; either TRBD1 or TRBD2 may supply D (5 bases each). CDR1 and CDR2 (germline): DFQATT, SNEGSKA (reference sequence). The CDR3 extends over 14 amino acids. Trimming took off 5 bases at V and 2 bases at J, with 13 bases between the two ends. For the CDR3, the DNA is TGCAGTGCTGACCGGGACCAGACCTACAATGAGCAGTTCTTC. This gives the protein CSADRDQTYNEQFF.

The chain is built from TRBV20-1 and TRBJ1-3; unclear D gene. Germline V gives CDR1 DFQATT, CDR2 SNEGSKA (reference sequence). The length of the CDR3 is 14 residues. Trimming removed 3 bases at V and 0 bases at J, with 9 bases between. CDR3 amino acids: CSASRTTSGNTIYF. CDR3 nucleotide sequence: TGCAGTGCTAGCCGTACTACCTCTGGAAACACCATATATTTT.

By proportion, this clonotype is medium-sized. The chain recombines TRBV20-1 with TRBJ2-2, with unresolved D. The CDR3 extends over 16 amino acids. From germline, CDR1 is DFQATT and CDR2 SNEGSKA (reference sequence). Trimming took 2 bases from V and 3 from J, leaving 16 bases between them. The CDR3 protein is CSARPVDRTDTGELFF. CDR3 sequence (DNA): TGCAGTGCTAGACCCGTCGACCGAACCGACACCGGGGAGCTGTTTTTT.

This clonotype was counted at least ten times. The rearrangement links TRBV13 to TRBJ1-3; D is ambiguous. Germline loops: CDR1 PRHDT, CDR2 FYEKMQ (reference sequence). Trimming stripped 5 bases from V and 3 bases from J, with 5 bases between. The CDR3 length is 12 residues. The CDR3 sequence: CASSRVGNTIYF. The CDR3 DNA reads as TGTGCCAGCAGCCGCGTTGGAAACACCATATATTTT. Supplemented by reference TRBV13 and TRBJ1-3, the full variable domain reads AAGVIQSPRHLIKEKRETATLKCYPIPRHDTVYWYQQGPGQDPQFLISFYEKMQSDKGSIPDRFSAQQFSDYHSELNMSSLELGDSALYFCASSRVGNTIYFGEGSWLTVV.

The V gene is TRBV12-3 or TRBV12-4, the J gene TRBJ2-7; TRBD2 aligns across 13 bases. V dropped 7 bases and J dropped 4; count of bases not matched to a gene: 10. The CDR3 is 16 residues long. The CDR3 DNA reads TGTGCCAGCACCACCCTCCGGACTAGCGGGAGTTACGAGCAGTACTTC. Its protein is CASTTLRTSGSYEQYF.

V and J are TRBV20-1 and TRBJ1-5; D gene uncertain. The V and J ends lost 3 bases and 4 bases respectively, with 16 bases between them. CDR1 DFQATT and CDR2 SNEGSKA come from the germline V gene (reference sequence). This CDR3 is 15 amino acids long. DNA for the CDR3: TGCAGTGCTAGTCGCAGCGTGGGCAAAAATCAGCCCCAGCATTTT. Residues: CSASRSVGKNQPQHF.

This chain joins TRBV6-2 or TRBV6-3 and TRBJ2-7; maybe TRBD1 (5 bases). With 4 bases removed from V and 3 bases from J, the gap between germline ends came to 13 bases. From germline, CDR1 is MNHEY and CDR2 SVGEGT. The CDR3 extends over 14 amino acids. As DNA, the CDR3 is TGTGCCAGCAGTTTTCAGGGCCGCAACTACGAGCAGTACTTC. Protein product: CASSFQGRNYEQYF.

This rearrangement joins TRBV4-1 to TRBJ2-3; 12 positions agree with TRBD2. CDR3 length: 17 residues. Looked up from germline, CDR1 is MGHRA and CDR2 is YSYEKL. V was clipped by 2 bases and J by 4 bases; unmatched bases: 7. CDR3 residues: CASSQRTSGTGADTQYF. The CDR3 DNA reads TGCGCCAGCAGCCAACGGACTAGCGGGACGGGTGCAGATACGCAGTATTTT.

The genes are TRBV11-1 and TRBJ2-2; D is perhaps TRBD2 (6 bases). Trimming took off 0 bases at V and 0 bases at J, with 17 bases between the two ends. The length of the CDR3 is 19 residues. The germline gives CDR1 SGHAT, CDR2 FQDESV (reference sequence). The CDR3 nucleotides read TGTGCCAGCAGCTTAGCGAATTCGGCGGGACGAACGAACACCGGGGAGCTGTTTTTT. It yields the protein CASSLANSAGRTNTGELFF.

There are a few counts of this clonotype. The chain employs TRBV10-3 and TRBJ2-1, with 12 bases lining up with TRBD2. Trimming at V came to 10 bases and at J to 8 bases, leaving 6 bases not matched to a gene. The CDR3 is 13 residues long. In germline, CDR1 is ENHRY, CDR2 SYGVKD. The chain's CDR3 is CATSTSGSYEQFF. DNA for the CDR3: TGTGCCACCTCGACTAGCGGGAGCTATGAGCAGTTCTTC.

CDR3 bases: TGTGCCAGCATTCCGGATCCTAGCGGGAGGTTCTACAATGAGCAGTTCTTC. It encodes CASIPDPSGRFYNEQFF. The V and J genes are TRBV2 and TRBJ2-1; TRBD2 agrees at 11 bases. This CDR3 comprises 17 residues. CDR1 is SNHLY and CDR2 is FYNNEI in the germline V gene. J lost 3 bases, V lost 7 bases, and 11 bases had no gene match.

CDR3: CASSYAGTGELFF. The CDR3 bases are TGTGCCAGCAGTTACGCGGGCACCGGGGAGCTGTTTTTT. J is TRBJ2-2 and V is TRBV6-5; a weak D match, TRBD2 (5 bases). Trimming left V 2 bases short and J 4 bases short, with 5 bases between. Germline lookup yields CDR1 MNHEY and CDR2 SVGAGI. This CDR3 is 13 amino acids long.

This chain joins TRBV7-3 and TRBJ2-1, with 8 bases identical to TRBD1. The germline CDR1 and CDR2 sequences are SGHTA and FQGTGA. Trimming at V came to 10 bases and at J to 5 bases, leaving 16 bases not matched to a gene. This CDR3 spans 16 amino acids. The CDR3, as DNA: TGTGCCAACAGGCGCATCGGGACAGGTGGGAACAATGAGCAGTTCTTC. Translation: CANRRIGTGGNNEQFF.

This clonotype was detected ten times or more. The chain employs TRBV20-1 and TRBJ2-7; possibly TRBD1 or TRBD2 for D (6 bases each). The CDR3 loop spans 12 amino acids. Germline CDR1 reads DFQATT; CDR2 reads SNEGSKA (reference sequence). Trimming pared 6 bases from V and 5 bases from J, leaving 14 bases between. The CDR3 bases are TGCAGTGCCCAGAGGGGGGTCGACGAGCAGTACTTC. It codes for CSAQRGVDEQYF.

This clonotype appeared many times. The gene calls are TRBV20-1 and TRBJ2-1, with 10 positions matching TRBD2. The CDR3 is 15 residues long. Germline V gene data show CDR1 as DFQATT and CDR2 as SNEGSKA (reference sequence). Germline trimming cut 6 bases from V and 6 bases from J; bases unmatched to any gene: 11. The chain's CDR3 is CSANPTSGMGNEQFF. The DNA of the CDR3 is TGCAGTGCCAACCCCACTAGCGGGATGGGCAATGAGCAGTTCTTC.

This chain links TRBV5-1 with TRBJ2-1, with 11 nucleotides matching TRBD2. With V trimmed by 7 bases and J by 6 bases, 12 bases remained unmatched. This CDR3 spans 16 amino acids. Germline CDR1 and CDR2: SGHRS and YFSETQ. CDR3 DNA: TGCGCCAGCCAAGGGGGTTTAGGGACTAGCGGCAATGAGCAGTTCTTC. Translation: CASQGGLGTSGNEQFF.

This clonotype has more than one count but fewer than ten. The chain combines TRBV20-1 with TRBJ2-7, with D possibly being TRBD1 or TRBD2 (5 bases each). Per germline, CDR1 DFQATT and CDR2 SNEGSKA (reference sequence). V lost 5 bases and J 2 bases, leaving 16 bases between the germline ends. The CDR3 covers 14 residues. CDR3 coding DNA: TGCAGTGCTGAGGATCGGGACCTCACCTACGAGCAGTACTTC. It translates to CSAEDRDLTYEQYF.

This clonotype came up once. The V gene is TRBV15, the J gene TRBJ2-1, with 8 bases aligning to TRBD2. Germline assignment: CDR1 LNHNV and CDR2 YYDKDF (reference sequence). The CDR3 is made up of 17 amino acids. Trimming removed 1 base from V and 0 bases from J; junction bases left unmatched: 5. The CDR3 loop reads CATSRASSGSSYNEQFF. Written as DNA, the CDR3 is TGTGCCACCAGCAGAGCCTCGAGCGGGAGCTCCTACAATGAGCAGTTCTTC.

The CDR3 region is CASRRGGGRVTEAFF. CDR3 sequence (DNA): TGTGCCAGCAGGAGGGGTGGGGGGCGCGTCACTGAAGCTTTCTTT. The V and J genes are TRBV12-3 or TRBV12-4 and TRBJ1-1, with D perhaps TRBD1 (6 bases). V was pared by 6 bases and J by 4 bases, with 18 bases between. The CDR3 sequence is 15 residues long.

The CDR3 coding sequence is TGTGCCAGCAGCGGGCCTAGCGGGGCCTACGAGCAGTACTTC. Encoded protein: CASSGPSGAYEQYF. The rearrangement uses TRBV7-2 and TRBJ2-7; 9 bases match TRBD2. Germline CDR1 reads SGHTA; CDR2 reads FQGNSA. Germline trimming cut 5 bases from V and 2 bases from J; bases unmatched to any gene: 4. The CDR3 is made up of 14 amino acids. Using reference TRBV7-2 and TRBJ2-7 for the parts outside the CDR3, the full variable domain is GAGVSQSPSNKVTEKGKDVELRCDPISGHTALYWYRQSLGQGLEFLIYFQGNSAPDKSGLPSDRFSAERTGGSVSTLTIQRTQQEDSAVYLCASSGPSGAYEQYFGPGTRLTVT.